Following are 29 T cell receptor beta chains from one sample sequenced in a study of T cells in localized non-small cell lung cancer. Profiled with immunoSEQ multiplex PCR; TCRdb holds only in-frame clones, not every one. The repertoire holds roughly 39,000 clones, around nine tenths seen once, with about 4% in the top ten. This sample comprised peripheral blood, obtained before any cancer treatment. Receptor source: a man aged 18-55 years with stage I lung adenocarcinoma.

The V and J genes are TRBV19 and TRBJ1-1; D might be TRBD1 (6 bases). Trimming stripped 7 bases from V and 10 bases from J, with 19 bases between. This CDR3 region has 13 residues. Germline values: CDR1 LNHDA, CDR2 SQIVND (reference sequence). The CDR3 region is CASTDRSAGRAFF. DNA of the CDR3: TGTGCCAGTACTGACAGGTCTGCAGGGAGAGCTTTCTTT.

This clone was picked up one time. The chain links TRBV30 to TRBJ1-5; no definite D call. V was pared by 0 bases and J by 1 base, with 13 bases between. Germline V gives CDR1 GTSNPN, CDR2 SVGIG (reference sequence). This CDR3 has 16 amino acids. CDR3 sequence (DNA): TGTGCCTGGAGTGTTGCCAGGAGTTTGAGCAATCAGCCCCAGCATTTT. As protein: CAWSVARSLSNQPQHF.

The chain joins TRBV13 to TRBJ1-1; no firm D call. V lost 5 bases and J 2 bases, leaving 12 bases between the germline ends. The CDR3 loop spans 14 amino acids. The germline V gene has CDR1 PRHDT and CDR2 FYEKMQ (reference sequence). The DNA for the CDR3 is TGTGCCAGCAGCCAGACCTATGGAAACACTGAAGCTTTCTTT. This codes for CASSQTYGNTEAFF.

This CDR3 reads CASSFGLNYEQYF. CDR3 coding DNA: TGTGCCAGCAGCTTCGGACTTAACTACGAGCAGTACTTC. The J gene is TRBJ2-7, the V gene TRBV7-2, with D perhaps TRBD2 (5 bases). The CDR3 loop spans 13 amino acids. Germline lookup yields CDR1 SGHTA and CDR2 FQGNSA. The germline V and J ends were trimmed by 3 bases and 3 bases, with 9 bases remaining between them.

The CDR3 loop reads CASRIQANTGELFF. CDR3 sequence (DNA): TGCGCCAGCAGAATACAGGCTAACACCGGGGAGCTGTTTTTT. The V and J genes are TRBV4-1 and TRBJ2-2, with a tentative D call TRBD1 (5 bases). The CDR3 is 14 residues long. Trimming pared 6 bases from V and 2 bases from J, leaving 10 bases between. Germline loops: CDR1 MGHRA, CDR2 YSYEKL.

The rearrangement joins TRBV12-5 to TRBJ1-1; TRBD1 agrees at 7 bases. This CDR3 region has 13 residues. V shed 7 bases and J 1 base; nucleotides not matched to a gene: 3. CDR1 and CDR2 (germline): LGHNT, FRNRAP. CDR3 DNA sequence: TGTGCTAGTGCCCGGACAGGGAACACTGAAGCTTTCTTT. It specifies CASARTGNTEAFF.

This sequence joins TRBV7-2 and TRBJ2-5; the D is unclear. The germline gives CDR1 SGHTA, CDR2 FQGNSA. V was trimmed by 0 bases and J by 4 bases, leaving 9 bases between them. The CDR3 totals 14 residues. DNA for the CDR3: TGTGCCAGCAGCTTAGCAAGAGACGTAGAGACCCAGTACTTC. Protein: CASSLARDVETQYF.

The J gene is TRBJ1-1, the V gene TRBV11-2, with 7 bases that match TRBD1. This CDR3 is 13 amino acids long. CDR1 and CDR2 from the germline V gene are SGHAT and FQNNGV. Trimming at V came to 5 bases and at J to 6 bases, leaving 6 bases not matched to a gene. CDR3 bases: TGTGCCAGCAGCCGGGCGACAGGGTCTGAAGCTTTCTTT. It specifies CASSRATGSEAFF.

V and J are TRBV6-5 and TRBJ1-2; weak D call: TRBD1 (5 bases). Trimming removed 3 bases at V and 7 bases at J, with 9 bases between. CDR1 is MNHEY and CDR2 is SVGAGI in the germline V gene. CDR3 length: 12 residues. CDR3 in amino acids: CASSYMGVGYTF. DNA of the CDR3: TGTGCCAGCAGTTATATGGGGGTTGGCTACACCTTC.

The chain uses TRBV5-1 and TRBJ1-1; D perhaps matches TRBD1 (5 bases). The V gene lost 4 bases and the J gene lost 4 bases, with 23 bases spanning the gap. Looked up from germline, CDR1 is SGHRS and CDR2 is YFSETQ. The CDR3 spans 17 residues. CDR3 region: CASSTVTKGYGVTEAFF. CDR3 in DNA: TGCGCCAGCAGCACAGTGACCAAGGGGTATGGGGTCACTGAAGCTTTCTTT. The whole variable domain, filled in from reference TRBV5-1 and TRBJ1-1, reads KAGVTQTPRYLIKTRGQQVTLSCSPISGHRSVSWYQQTPGQGLQFLFEYFSETQRNKGNFPGRFSGRQFSNSRSEMNVSTLELGDSALYLCASSTVTKGYGVTEAFFGQGTRLTVV.

The V call is TRBV6-5, the J call TRBJ1-6; D unresolved. Trimming shortened V by 0 bases and J by 6 bases, and 6 bases separated the two germline ends. This CDR3 has 14 residues. CDR1 and CDR2 (germline): MNHEY, SVGAGI. The CDR3 DNA follows: TGTGCCAGCAGTTACTCGGGTGGTAATTCACCCCTCCACTTT. Its translation is CASSYSGGNSPLHF.

The chain employs TRBV28 and TRBJ1-4; no clear D. In germline, CDR1 is MDHEN, CDR2 SYDVKM. V gave up 7 bases and J gave up 8 bases, with 17 bases separating them. The CDR3 consists of 14 residues. The CDR3 protein is CASKYRASREKLFF. Here the CDR3 DNA reads TGTGCCAGCAAATATCGGGCCTCTAGGGAAAAACTGTTTTTT.

The chain is built from TRBV2 and TRBJ2-4; D is unresolved. Trimming cost V 10 bases and J 2 bases, with 12 bases left between them. Germline lookup yields CDR1 SNHLY and CDR2 FYNNEI. The CDR3 consists of 13 residues. The CDR3 region has the DNA TGTGCCATTTCTGGGGTTACCAAAAACATTCAGTACTTC. Translation gives CAISGVTKNIQYF.

The V call is TRBV5-6, the J call TRBJ1-1; D remains unclear. The V and J ends lost 1 base and 9 bases respectively, with 10 bases between them. This CDR3 comprises 12 residues. Looked up from germline, CDR1 is SGHDT and CDR2 is YYEEEE. CDR3 residues: CASSLLTVQAFF. The CDR3 bases are TGTGCCAGCAGCTTGTTAACAGTTCAAGCTTTCTTT.

The genes are TRBV6-4 and TRBJ2-3, with 7 bases matching TRBD2. J lost 1 base, V lost 5 bases, and 3 bases had no gene match. Germline V gene sequence: CDR1 MRHNA, CDR2 SNTAGT. CDR3 length: 14 residues. The CDR3 nucleotides are TGTGCCAGCAGTATTACTAGCGGCACAGATACGCAGTATTTT. Its translation: CASSITSGTDTQYF.

This chain uses TRBV5-6 with TRBJ2-7; D might be TRBD1 (5 bases). Trimming left V 0 bases short and J 2 bases short, with 15 bases between. Germline V gene sequence: CDR1 SGHDT, CDR2 YYEEEE. The CDR3 consists of 16 residues. In nucleotides, the CDR3 is TGTGCCAGCAGCTTGGCCCCAGGGAAGGGTACCTACGAGCAGTACTTC. Translation gives CASSLAPGKGTYEQYF.

The chain uses TRBV7-8 and TRBJ2-1; possible D gene TRBD2, 5 bases. Trimming removed 1 base from V and 2 bases from J, with 9 bases in between. CDR3 size: 15 residues. From germline, CDR1 is SGHVS and CDR2 FQNEAQ. CDR3 residues: CASSLVLVPYNEQFF. The CDR3 DNA follows: TGTGCCAGCAGCTTAGTACTAGTCCCCTACAATGAGCAGTTCTTC. Together with reference TRBV7-8 and TRBJ2-1, the CDR3 gives the full variable domain: GAGVSQSPRYKVAKRGQDVALRCDPISGHVSLFWYQQALGQGPEFLTYFQNEAQLDKSGLPSDRFFAERPEGSVSTLKIQRTQQEDSAVYLCASSLVLVPYNEQFFGPGTRLTVL.

This clone was seen only once. The chain recombines TRBV4-2 with TRBJ2-1, with D tentatively TRBD2 (6 bases). V lost 0 bases and J 4 bases, leaving 10 bases between the germline ends. This CDR3 contains 15 residues. Per the germline V gene, CDR1 is LGHNA and CDR2 is YNFKEQ. The CDR3 DNA follows: TGTGCCAGCAGCCAAGATGCTAGCGAGTACAATGAGCAGTTCTTC. It is translated as CASSQDASEYNEQFF.

The chain combines TRBV5-1 with TRBJ2-1, with D perhaps being TRBD1 or TRBD2 (5 bases each). The CDR3 covers 14 residues. Trimming removed 7 bases from V and 5 bases from J, with 16 bases in between. Per the germline V gene, CDR1 is SGHRS and CDR2 is YFSETQ. CDR3 sequence (DNA): TGCGCCAGCCGGCCTGCCGGGGCCGACAATGAGCAGTTCTTC. Protein: CASRPAGADNEQFF.

This sequence joins TRBV13 and TRBJ2-2, with a tentative D call TRBD2 (6 bases). The ends were cut back, 4 bases at V and 4 bases at J, with 19 bases in the middle. The CDR3 is 17 residues long. CDR1 is PRHDT, CDR2 FYEKMQ, per germline (reference sequence). The CDR3 nucleotides are TGTGCCAGCAGCTCTTCCTCAGGGATACTAGCCACCGGGGAGCTGTTTTTT. Its protein product is CASSSSSGILATGELFF.

This chain uses TRBV2 with TRBJ1-1; D is unclear. The CDR3 is 13 amino acids. The V end lost 6 bases, the J end lost 0 bases, and 8 bases lay between the germline ends. Germline assignment: CDR1 SNHLY and CDR2 FYNNEI. The CDR3 DNA reads TGTGCCAGCAGGTTACAGATGAACACTGAAGCTTTCTTT. Protein: CASRLQMNTEAFF.

This clone turned up a few times. This chain links TRBV6-6 with TRBJ2-2, with D possibly being TRBD1 (6 bases). The CDR3 covers 14 residues. Trimming shortened V by 5 bases and J by 6 bases, and 13 bases separated the two germline ends. Germline V gene data show CDR1 as MNHNY and CDR2 as SVGAGI (reference sequence). The CDR3 loop is CASSQRTGSGELFF. CDR3 sequence (DNA): TGTGCCAGCAGTCAACGAACAGGGTCCGGGGAGCTGTTTTTT.

This chain uses TRBV7-9 with TRBJ2-1, with D perhaps being TRBD1 or TRBD2 (6 bases each). V gave up 5 bases and J gave up 0 bases, with 14 bases separating them. The CDR3 extends over 16 amino acids. The germline V gene has CDR1 SEHNR and CDR2 FQNEAQ (reference sequence). CDR3 nucleotide sequence: TGTGCCAGCAGCCCGAGAGGGGGGCCCTCCTACAATGAGCAGTTCTTC. Amino acids: CASSPRGGPSYNEQFF.

The rearrangement joins TRBV30 to TRBJ2-5, with 11 positions matching TRBD2. The CDR3 is 15 residues long. The V gene's germline CDR1 is GTSNPN and CDR2 SVGIG (reference sequence). The J segment lost 3 bases and the V segment lost 0 bases, leaving 3 bases of the junction unmatched. The CDR3 spells CAWSVMTSGEETQYF. The CDR3 DNA is TGTGCCTGGAGTGTAATGACTAGCGGGGAAGAGACCCAGTACTTC.

This chain links TRBV15 with TRBJ1-2, with D tentatively TRBD1 (5 bases). The CDR3 consists of 14 residues. CDR1 is LNHNV and CDR2 is YYDKDF in the germline V gene (reference sequence). Deletions cut 0 bases from V and 4 bases from J, with 9 bases between. The CDR3 protein is CATSRDSTVYGYTF. In DNA form, the CDR3 reads TGTGCCACCAGCAGAGACTCGACAGTCTATGGCTACACCTTC.

This chain uses TRBV2 with TRBJ2-3; 11 positions agree with TRBD1. Germline assignment: CDR1 SNHLY and CDR2 FYNNEI. The J segment lost 5 bases and the V segment lost 7 bases, leaving 2 bases of the junction unmatched. The CDR3 is 13 residues long. The CDR3 nucleotides read TGTGCCAGCACGGGACAGGGGGTAGATACGCAGTATTTT. Amino acids: CASTGQGVDTQYF.

Only a few counts were recorded for this clone. J is TRBJ2-3 and V is TRBV5-4, with 11 bases matching TRBD2. The V and J ends lost 0 bases and 4 bases, in that order; junction bases with no gene match: 10. CDR1 is SGHNT, CDR2 YYREEE, per germline (reference sequence). The CDR3 consists of 18 residues. The CDR3 loop reads CASSLEGTSGRSADTQYF. CDR3 sequence (DNA): TGTGCCAGCAGCTTGGAAGGGACTAGCGGACGTTCCGCAGATACGCAGTATTTT.

The chain recombines TRBV19 with TRBJ2-5, with D perhaps matching TRBD2 (5 bases). Germline CDR1 is LNHDA and CDR2 is SQIVND (reference sequence). V was trimmed by 3 bases and J by 4 bases, leaving 12 bases between them. The CDR3 covers 14 residues. The CDR3 nucleotides are TGTGCCAGTAGTATCACCGGGGTAGTAGAGACCCAGTACTTC. Its translation: CASSITGVVETQYF. Full variable domain (missing parts from reference TRBV19 and TRBJ2-5): DGGITQSPKYLFRKEGQNVTLSCEQNLNHDAMYWYRQDPGQGLRLIYYSQIVNDFQKGDIAEGYSVSREKKESFPLTVTSAQKNPTAFYLCASSITGVVETQYFGPGTRLLVL.

This clone came up once. The chain employs TRBV7-2 and TRBJ2-7; the D is unclear. V lost 3 bases, J lost 5 bases, and 17 bases lay in between. Germline values: CDR1 SGHTA, CDR2 FQGNSA. The CDR3 sequence is 15 residues long. Here the CDR3 DNA reads TGTGCCAGCAGCTTGACAATCAACCCCCGCGACGAGCAGTACTTC. Protein product: CASSLTINPRDEQYF.